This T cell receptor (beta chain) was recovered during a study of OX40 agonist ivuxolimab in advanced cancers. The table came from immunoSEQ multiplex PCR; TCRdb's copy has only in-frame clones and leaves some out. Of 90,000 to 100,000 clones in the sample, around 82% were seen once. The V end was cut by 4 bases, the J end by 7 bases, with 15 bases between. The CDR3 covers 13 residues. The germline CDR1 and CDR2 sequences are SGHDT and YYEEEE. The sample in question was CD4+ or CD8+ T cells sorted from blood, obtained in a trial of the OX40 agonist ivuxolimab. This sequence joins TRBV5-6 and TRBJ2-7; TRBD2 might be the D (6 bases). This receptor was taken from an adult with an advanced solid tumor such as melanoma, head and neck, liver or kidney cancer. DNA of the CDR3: TGTGCCAGCAGCCACGGATGGGGAGGAGAGCAGTACTTC. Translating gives CASSHGWGGEQYF.